A selection of T cell receptor beta chains follows, all from one sample in a study of T cells in Graves' hyperthyroidism and ophthalmopathy. TCRdb itself ran the multiplex PCR reads through MiXCR, one entry per CDR3 protein. The profile covers 600,000 to 650,000 distinct CDR3 sequences, with roughly 17% appearing a single time and around 4% taken by the ten largest. Material for sequencing was blood. Receptor source: a woman in her twenties or thirties with Graves' hyperthyroidism. Each CDR3 is given with its conserved first and last residue. D genes are given only for firm matches. Expanded clones get a size class; other rows say once, few or many, or leave the size out.

J gene | D gene | clone size | V gene | CDR3 protein | CDR3 DNA
TRBJ2-1 | NA | many | TRBV20-1 | CSASSGSPDHNEQFF | TGCAGTGCTAGTTCGGGCTCCCCGGACCACAATGAGCAGTTCTTC
TRBJ2-5 | NA | many | TRBV7-9 | CASSSASWTQYF | TGTGCCAGCAGCTCAGCATCGTGGACCCAGTACTTC
TRBJ1-1 | NA | NA | TRBV7-2 | CASSSAGRARSAEAFF | TGTGCCAGCAGCTCCGCGGGTCGAGCTAGGAGCGCTGAAGCTTTCTTT
TRBJ2-5 | NA | few | TRBV28 | CASRDRAGLGETQYF | TGTGCCAGCAGAGATAGAGCGGGCCTGGGAGAGACCCAGTACTTC
TRBJ2-7 | TRBD2 | many | TRBV20-1 | CSAPGLAGVSKSYEQYF | TGCAGTGCTCCGGGACTAGCGGGAGTTAGCAAGTCCTACGAGCAGTACTTC
TRBJ2-1 | NA | NA | TRBV7-2 | CASSTRGAQYVNEQFF | TGTGCCAGCAGCACCCGGGGGGCGCAATACGTCAATGAGCAGTTCTTC
TRBJ1-3 | NA | few | TRBV27 | CASSEQGFPGSTIYF | TGTGCCAGCAGTGAACAGGGCTTCCCTGGAAGCACCATATATTTT
TRBJ1-1 | NA | many | TRBV12-3/TRBV12-4 | CASSLNRNTEAFF | TGTGCCAGCAGCTTAAACAGGAACACTGAAGCTTTCTTT
TRBJ2-5 | NA | NA | TRBV6-1 | CASSEETRGWSIQETQYF | TGTGCCAGCAGTGAAGAGACCCGGGGATGGTCGATCCAAGAGACCCAGTACTTC
TRBJ1-1 | TRBD1 | NA | TRBV6-1 | CASKITGVAEAFF | TGTGCCAGCAAAATTACAGGGGTCGCTGAAGCTTTCTTT
TRBJ2-1 | TRBD2 | many | TRBV11-2 | CASREGTSGRGNEQFF | TGTGCCAGCAGGGAGGGGACTAGCGGGAGGGGCAATGAGCAGTTCTTC
TRBJ1-2 | TRBD1 | few | TRBV28 | CASASGTDYGYTF | TGTGCCAGCGCATCCGGGACAGATTATGGCTACACCTTC
TRBJ2-1 | NA | many | TRBV20-1 | CSASLGEQFF | TGCAGTGCTAGTTTGGGTGAGCAGTTCTTC
TRBJ2-1 | TRBD2 | few | TRBV19 | CASRTTALAGTYNEQFF | TGTGCCAGTAGAACTACCGCACTAGCGGGAACCTACAATGAGCAGTTCTTC
TRBJ2-7 | NA | few | TRBV20-1 | CSANEGLPYEQYF | TGCAGTGCAAATGAGGGACTTCCCTACGAGCAGTACTTC
TRBJ2-5 | TRBD2 | many | TRBV7-2 | CASSFRAGGETQYF | TGTGCCAGCAGCTTCCGCGCGGGAGGGGAGACCCAGTACTTC
TRBJ2-7 | TRBD2 | many | TRBV28 | CASSSPGLALAYEQYF | TGTGCCAGCAGTTCACCGGGACTAGCGTTGGCCTACGAGCAGTACTTC
TRBJ2-1 | TRBD2 | NA | TRBV3-1 | CASSAREGLYNEQFF | TGTGCCAGCAGCGCCCGGGAGGGATTGTACAATGAGCAGTTCTTC
TRBJ2-1 | TRBD2 | few | TRBV5-6 | CASSLGTNPYNEQFF | TGTGCCAGCAGCTTAGGGACTAACCCCTACAATGAGCAGTTCTTC
TRBJ2-1 | NA | few | TRBV20-1 | CSARTLGAEQFF | TGCAGTGCTAGGACGTTGGGGGCTGAGCAGTTCTTC
TRBJ2-3 | NA | many | TRBV5-1 | CASSLGIEEATDTQYF | TGCGCCAGCAGCTTGGGGATCGAGGAGGCTACAGATACGCAGTATTTT
TRBJ2-4 | NA | few | TRBV29-1 | CSVAPRLRDIQYF | TGCAGCGTTGCCCCTAGACTTCGGGACATTCAGTACTTC
TRBJ1-1 | NA | many | TRBV28 | CASSLWGSNPEAFF | TGTGCCAGCAGTTTGTGGGGGTCAAACCCTGAAGCTTTCTTT
TRBJ2-7 | NA | NA | TRBV12-3/TRBV12-4 | CASSFYRDPPYEQYF | TGTGCCAGCAGCTTCTACCGGGACCCCCCCTACGAGCAGTACTTC
TRBJ1-5 | NA | many | TRBV20-1 | CSARDRGNQPQHF | TGCAGTGCTAGAGACAGGGGCAATCAGCCCCAGCATTTT
TRBJ1-2 | TRBD1 | many | TRBV7-4 | CASSLPGQGRGYGYTF | TGTGCCAGCAGCTTACCGGGACAGGGGCGAGGCTATGGCTACACCTTC
TRBJ1-6 | NA | many | TRBV30 | CAWSGGSPPLHF | TGTGCCTGGAGCGGGGGTAGCCCACCCCTCCACTTT
TRBJ2-7 | NA | few | TRBV20-1 | CSAWWEGDEQYF | TGCAGCGCATGGTGGGAGGGGGACGAGCAGTACTTC
TRBJ1-2 | NA | few | TRBV6-1 | CASSSIRGGYTF | TGTGCCAGCAGTTCCATCAGGGGTGGCTACACCTTC
TRBJ1-1 | NA | many | TRBV20-1 | CSASKGEVDSTEAFF | TGCAGTGCTAGTAAGGGAGAAGTGGATAGCACTGAAGCTTTCTTT
TRBJ1-4 | TRBD1 | NA | TRBV28 | CASYKGATNEKLFF | TGTGCCAGCTATAAGGGGGCGACTAATGAAAAACTGTTTTTT
TRBJ1-2 | NA | NA | TRBV5-6 | CASSFMGVYGYTF | TGTGCCAGCAGCTTTATGGGGGTCTATGGCTACACCTTC
TRBJ1-4 | NA | NA | TRBV20-1 | CSAWDRETEKLFF | TGCAGTGCGTGGGACCGCGAAACTGAAAAACTGTTTTTT
TRBJ2-3 | TRBD1 | NA | TRBV29-1 | CSARQGTDTQYF | TGCAGCGCACGACAGGGGACAGATACGCAGTATTTT
TRBJ1-3 | NA | many | TRBV11-2 | CASSPLSPGNTIYF | TGTGCCAGCAGCCCCCTTAGCCCTGGAAACACCATATATTTT
TRBJ2-1 | NA | NA | TRBV2 | CASRADSWNNEQFF | TGTGCCAGCAGAGCCGACAGCTGGAACAATGAGCAGTTCTTC
TRBJ2-5 | NA | few | TRBV7-2 | CASSLVEGIGETQYF | TGTGCCAGCAGCTTAGTTGAGGGGATCGGGGAGACCCAGTACTTC
TRBJ2-1 | NA | many | TRBV12-3/TRBV12-4 | CASSLLNEQFF | TGTGCCAGCAGTTTACTAAATGAGCAGTTCTTC
TRBJ1-5 | NA | NA | TRBV19 | CASTRGAGQPQHF | TGTGCCAGTACCCGGGGGGCAGGGCAGCCCCAGCATTTT